The T cell receptor beta chain under discussion was sequenced for a study of CD8+ T cells in alopecia areata. About the research overall: Treated patients received oral tofacitinib, 5 to 10 mg twice daily. Regarding the study as a whole: Lesional scalp displayed greater clonality than normal scalp, most notably in alopecia totalis/universalis.

Reverse transcription of extracted RNA yielded cDNA, which provided the sequencing template. Profiling relied on immunoSEQ multiplex PCR, and the TCRdb table lists in-frame clones only, not all of them. The sample holds over 100,000 clones, 49% seen once. Trimming at V came to 3 bases and at J to 7 bases, leaving 7 bases not matched to a gene. This CDR3 has 14 residues. CDR1 is SGHDT, CDR2 YYEEEE, per germline. About this clone itself: Its specificity is unknown.

PBMCs were stained for CD3, CD4 and CD8, and CD4+ and CD8+ T cells were sorted. The sequence was collected from a human donor with alopecia areata. The chain carries TRBV5-6 and TRBJ2-1, with 7 bases aligning to TRBD1. The material was CD8+ T cells sorted from blood, obtained at week 0. The CDR3 sequence is CASSSGTAWNEQFF. CDR3 in DNA: TGTGCCAGCAGCTCGGGGACAGCCTGGAATGAGCAGTTCTTC.